The 5 T cell receptor beta chains in this list originate from one sample, sequenced in a study of tumor-infiltrating lymphocytes in primary liver carcinoma. TCR beta cDNA came from roughly 0.45 ug total RNA, primed with a constant-region primer. Investigators got TCR beta libraries out of three nested multiplex PCR rounds, done with slightly modified ARM-PCR. The study ran its first two PCR rounds for around 10 cycles each, using TRBV1-TRBV30 forward primers and a C-beta reverse primer. TCRdb fed the multiplex PCR reads into MiXCR, producing one record per CDR3 protein. The table has approximately 46,000 distinct CDR3 sequences, more than 60% seen once. Co-extraction yielded RNA and DNA from approximately 22-30 mg of unsorted bulk tissue. Sample: tumor-adjacent normal liver tissue. These receptors came from a woman in her twenties or thirties with primary liver carcinoma and hepatitis B virus infection.

The chain employs TRBV11-2 and TRBJ2-3; D is undetermined. The V gene's germline CDR1 is SGHAT and CDR2 FQNNGV. CDR3 length: 14 amino acids. V was shortened by 9 bases and J by 0 bases, with 13 bases between the two germline ends. The CDR3 here is CASIQTASTDTQYF. DNA of the CDR3: TGTGCCAGTATCCAGACGGCTAGCACAGATACGCAGTATTTT.

Remarks on this clonotype: The junction and the germline gene differ at one end; a read error may be behind it. The CDR3 here is CDSSLVGSNQPQYF. CDR3 DNA sequence: TGTGACAGCAGTTTGGTGGGGAGCAATCAGCCCCAGTATTTT. The rearrangement uses TRBV6-1 and TRBJ1-5; D is perhaps TRBD2 (5 bases). Matching the DNA end better, TRBJ2-3 makes the J call doubtful. CDR1 is MNHNS, CDR2 SASEGT, per germline. The CDR3 spans 14 residues.

The gene calls are TRBV4-3 and TRBJ1-2; unclear D gene. Germline CDR1 reads LGHNA; CDR2 reads YSLEER. The length of the CDR3 is 14 residues. Trimming left V 7 bases short and J 4 bases short, with 16 bases between. CDR3 bases: TGCGCCAGCAACACTGAGTTGGGGATCTATGGCTACACCTTC. Translation gives CASNTELGIYGYTF.

This chain connects TRBV11-2 to TRBJ2-7; D is unclear. The CDR3 is made up of 13 amino acids. The V gene lost 3 bases and the J gene lost 6 bases, with 12 bases spanning the gap. Germline V gives CDR1 SGHAT, CDR2 FQNNGV. CDR3 loop: CASSLGLGGEQYF. The DNA of the CDR3 is TGTGCCAGCAGCTTGGGATTGGGCGGCGAGCAGTACTTC.

This chain connects TRBV4-1 to TRBJ2-7; D unclear. Germline V gives CDR1 MGHRA, CDR2 YSYEKL. CDR3 size: 13 residues. The CDR3 reads CTNSVESGYEQYF. The CDR3 coding sequence is TGCACCAACAGCGTAGAGTCGGGCTACGAGCAGTACTTC.